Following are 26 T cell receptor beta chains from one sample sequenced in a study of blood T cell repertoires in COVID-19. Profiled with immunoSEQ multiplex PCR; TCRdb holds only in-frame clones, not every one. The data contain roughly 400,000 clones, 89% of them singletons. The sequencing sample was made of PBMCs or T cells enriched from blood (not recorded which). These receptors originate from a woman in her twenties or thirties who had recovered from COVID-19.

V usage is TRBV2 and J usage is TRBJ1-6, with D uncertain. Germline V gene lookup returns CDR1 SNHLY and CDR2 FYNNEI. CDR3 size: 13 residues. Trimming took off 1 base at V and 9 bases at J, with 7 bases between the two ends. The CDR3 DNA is TGTGCCAGCAGTGAAGGAGCCATTTCACCCCTCCACTTT. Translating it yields CASSEGAISPLHF.

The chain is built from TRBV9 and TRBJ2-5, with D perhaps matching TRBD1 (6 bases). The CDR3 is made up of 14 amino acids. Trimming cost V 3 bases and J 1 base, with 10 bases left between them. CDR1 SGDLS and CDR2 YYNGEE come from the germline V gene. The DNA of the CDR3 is TGTGCCAGCAGCGCTGGACAGCCCCAAGAGACCCAGTACTTC. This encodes CASSAGQPQETQYF. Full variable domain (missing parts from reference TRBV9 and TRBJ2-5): DSGVTQTPKHLITATGQRVTLRCSPRSGDLSVYWYQQSLDQGLQFLIQYYNGEERAKGNILERFSAQQFPDLHSELNLSSLELGDSALYFCASSAGQPQETQYFGPGTRLLVL.

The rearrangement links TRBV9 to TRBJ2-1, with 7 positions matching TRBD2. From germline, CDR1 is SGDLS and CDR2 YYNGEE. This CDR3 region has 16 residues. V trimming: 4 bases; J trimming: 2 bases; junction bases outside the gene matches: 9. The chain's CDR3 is CASSLRLAATYNEQFF. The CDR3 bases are TGTGCCAGCAGCCTGCGACTAGCTGCTACCTACAATGAGCAGTTCTTC.

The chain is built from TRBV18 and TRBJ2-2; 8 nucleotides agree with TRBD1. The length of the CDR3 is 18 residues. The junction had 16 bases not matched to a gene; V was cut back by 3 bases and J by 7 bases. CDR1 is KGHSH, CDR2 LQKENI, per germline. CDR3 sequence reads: CASSPSSYVTGDYGELFF. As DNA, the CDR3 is TGTGCCAGCTCACCGTCTTCATATGTGACAGGGGATTACGGGGAGCTGTTTTTT.

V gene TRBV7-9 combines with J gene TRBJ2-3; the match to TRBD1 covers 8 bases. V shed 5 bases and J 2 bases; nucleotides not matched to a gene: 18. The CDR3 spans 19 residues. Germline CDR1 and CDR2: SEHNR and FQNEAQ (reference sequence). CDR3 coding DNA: TGTGCCAGCAGCGCCCGGGACAGGACGCCCCTATCCTCCACAGATACGCAGTATTTT. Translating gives CASSARDRTPLSSTDTQYF.

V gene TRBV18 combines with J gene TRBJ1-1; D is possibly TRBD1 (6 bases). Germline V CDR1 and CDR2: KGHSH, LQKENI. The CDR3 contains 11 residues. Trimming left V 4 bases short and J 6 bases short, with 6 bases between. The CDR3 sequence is CASSQGAEAFF. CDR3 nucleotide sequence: TGTGCCAGCTCACAGGGGGCTGAAGCTTTCTTT.

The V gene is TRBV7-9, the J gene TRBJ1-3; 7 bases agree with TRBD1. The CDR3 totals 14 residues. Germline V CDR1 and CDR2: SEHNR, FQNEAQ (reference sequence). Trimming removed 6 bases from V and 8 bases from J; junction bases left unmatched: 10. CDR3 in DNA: TGTGCCAGCAGTTCGGGACAGAACAGGCACACCATATATTTT. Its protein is CASSSGQNRHTIYF. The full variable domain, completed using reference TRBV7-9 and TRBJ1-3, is DTGVSQNPRHKITKRGQNVTFRCDPISEHNRLYWYRQTLGQGPEFLTYFQNEAQLEKSRLLSDRFSAERPKGSFSTLEIQRTEQGDSAMYLCASSSGQNRHTIYFGEGSWLTVV.

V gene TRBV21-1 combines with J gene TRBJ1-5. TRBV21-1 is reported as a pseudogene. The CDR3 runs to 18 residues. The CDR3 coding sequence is TGTGCCAGCAGCATCCACGGAGTGCCATCCTATAGCAATCAGCCCCAGCATTTT. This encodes CASSIHGVPSYSNQPQHF.

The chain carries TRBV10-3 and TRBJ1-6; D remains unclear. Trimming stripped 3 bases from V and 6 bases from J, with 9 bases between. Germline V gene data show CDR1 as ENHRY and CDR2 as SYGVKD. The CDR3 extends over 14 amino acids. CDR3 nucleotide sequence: TGTGCCATCAGTGAAGAGGTCCCTAATTCACCCCTCCACTTT. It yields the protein CAISEEVPNSPLHF.

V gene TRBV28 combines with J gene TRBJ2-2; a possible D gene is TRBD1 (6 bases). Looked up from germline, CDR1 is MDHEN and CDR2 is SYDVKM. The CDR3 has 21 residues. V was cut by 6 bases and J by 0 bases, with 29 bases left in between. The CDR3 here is CASRVQILKQGVRTNTGELFF. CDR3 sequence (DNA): TGTGCCAGCAGGGTACAAATACTAAAACAGGGTGTCAGGACGAACACCGGGGAGCTGTTTTTT.

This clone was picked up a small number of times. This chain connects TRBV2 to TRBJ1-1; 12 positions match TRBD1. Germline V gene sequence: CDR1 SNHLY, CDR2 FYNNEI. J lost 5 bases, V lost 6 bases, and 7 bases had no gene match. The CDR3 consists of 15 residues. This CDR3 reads CASRGTGGARTEAFF. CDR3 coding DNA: TGTGCCAGCAGGGGGACAGGGGGCGCGAGGACTGAAGCTTTCTTT.

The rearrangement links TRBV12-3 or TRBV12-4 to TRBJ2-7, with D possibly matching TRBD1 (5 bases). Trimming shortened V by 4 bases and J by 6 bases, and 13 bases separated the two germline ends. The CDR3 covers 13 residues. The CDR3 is CASSYGRVVEQYF. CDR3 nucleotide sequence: TGTGCCAGCAGTTATGGCAGGGTGGTCGAGCAGTACTTC.

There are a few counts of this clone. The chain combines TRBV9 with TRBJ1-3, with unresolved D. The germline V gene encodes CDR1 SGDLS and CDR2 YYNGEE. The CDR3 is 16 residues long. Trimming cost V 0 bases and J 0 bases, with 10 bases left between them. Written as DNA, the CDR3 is TGTGCCAGCAGCGTAGGGGCGGGGATCTCTGGAAACACCATATATTTT. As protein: CASSVGAGISGNTIYF. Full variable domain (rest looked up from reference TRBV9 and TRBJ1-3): DSGVTQTPKHLITATGQRVTLRCSPRSGDLSVYWYQQSLDQGLQFLIQYYNGEERAKGNILERFSAQQFPDLHSELNLSSLELGDSALYFCASSVGAGISGNTIYFGEGSWLTVV.

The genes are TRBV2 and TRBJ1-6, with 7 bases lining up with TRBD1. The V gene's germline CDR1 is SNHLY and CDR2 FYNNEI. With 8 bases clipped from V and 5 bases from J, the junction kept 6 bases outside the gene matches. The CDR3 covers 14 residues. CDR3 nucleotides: TGTGCCAGCGATCCGCAGGGGGATAATTCACCCCTCCACTTT. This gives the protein CASDPQGDNSPLHF.

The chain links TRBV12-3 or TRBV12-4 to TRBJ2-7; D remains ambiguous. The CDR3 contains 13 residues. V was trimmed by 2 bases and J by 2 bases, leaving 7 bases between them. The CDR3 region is CASSLRHAYEQYF. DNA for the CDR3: TGTGCCAGCAGTTTAAGACATGCCTACGAGCAGTACTTC.

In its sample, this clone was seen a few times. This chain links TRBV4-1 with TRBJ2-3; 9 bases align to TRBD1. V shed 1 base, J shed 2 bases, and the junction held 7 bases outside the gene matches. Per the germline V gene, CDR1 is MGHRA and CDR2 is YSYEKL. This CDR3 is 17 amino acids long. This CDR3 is CASSQAPGQGVTDTQYF. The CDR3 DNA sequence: TGCGCCAGCAGCCAAGCTCCGGGACAGGGAGTCACAGATACGCAGTATTTT.

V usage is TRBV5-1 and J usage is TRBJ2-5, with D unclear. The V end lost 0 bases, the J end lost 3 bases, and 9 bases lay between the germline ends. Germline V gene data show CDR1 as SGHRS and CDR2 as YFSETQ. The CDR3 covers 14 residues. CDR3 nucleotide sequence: TGCGCCAGCAGCTTGGTGGTCTCGGAAGAGACCCAGTACTTC. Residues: CASSLVVSEETQYF.

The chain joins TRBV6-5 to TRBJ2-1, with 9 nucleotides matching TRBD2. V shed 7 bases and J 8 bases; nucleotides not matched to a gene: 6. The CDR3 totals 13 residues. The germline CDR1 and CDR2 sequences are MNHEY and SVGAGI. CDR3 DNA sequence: TGTGCCAGCACACTAGCGGGTCTCGATGAGCAGTTCTTC. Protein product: CASTLAGLDEQFF.

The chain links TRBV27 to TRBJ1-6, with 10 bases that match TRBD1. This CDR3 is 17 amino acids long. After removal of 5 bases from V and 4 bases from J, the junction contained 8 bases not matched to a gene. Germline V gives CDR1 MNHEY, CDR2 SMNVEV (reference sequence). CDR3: CASSPRTGGVYNSPLHF. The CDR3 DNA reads TGTGCCAGCAGTCCACGGACAGGGGGGGTTTATAATTCACCCCTCCACTTT.

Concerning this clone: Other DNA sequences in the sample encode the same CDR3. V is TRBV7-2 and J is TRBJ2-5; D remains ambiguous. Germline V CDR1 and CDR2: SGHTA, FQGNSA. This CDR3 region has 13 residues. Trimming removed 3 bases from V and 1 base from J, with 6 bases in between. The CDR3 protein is CASSFSSQETQYF. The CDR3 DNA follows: TGTGCCAGCAGCTTTTCGTCCCAAGAGACCCAGTACTTC.

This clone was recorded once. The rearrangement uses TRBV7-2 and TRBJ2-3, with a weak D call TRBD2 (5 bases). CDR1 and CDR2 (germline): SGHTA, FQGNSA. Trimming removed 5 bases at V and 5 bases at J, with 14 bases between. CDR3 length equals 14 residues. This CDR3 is CASSPGTIEDTQYF. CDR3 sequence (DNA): TGTGCCAGCAGCCCGGGAACAATCGAAGATACGCAGTATTTT.

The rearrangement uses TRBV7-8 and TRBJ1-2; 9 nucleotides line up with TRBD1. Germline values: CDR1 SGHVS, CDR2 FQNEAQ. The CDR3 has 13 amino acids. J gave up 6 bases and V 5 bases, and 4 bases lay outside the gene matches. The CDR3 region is CASSRDRVDGYTF. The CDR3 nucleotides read TGTGCCAGCAGCCGGGACAGGGTCGATGGCTACACCTTC.

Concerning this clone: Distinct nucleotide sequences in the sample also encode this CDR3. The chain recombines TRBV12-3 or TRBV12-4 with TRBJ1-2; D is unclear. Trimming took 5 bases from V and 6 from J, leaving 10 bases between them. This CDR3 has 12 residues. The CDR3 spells CASSPRTDGYTF. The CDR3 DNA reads TGTGCCAGCAGTCCCAGGACTGATGGCTACACCTTC.

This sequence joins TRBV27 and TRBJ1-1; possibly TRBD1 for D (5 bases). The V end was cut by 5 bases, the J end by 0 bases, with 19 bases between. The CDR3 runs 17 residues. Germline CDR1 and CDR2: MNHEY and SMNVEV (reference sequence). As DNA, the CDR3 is TGTGCCAGCAGTCCCCGTGCGGGACCGGTTTTGAACACTGAAGCTTTCTTT. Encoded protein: CASSPRAGPVLNTEAFF.

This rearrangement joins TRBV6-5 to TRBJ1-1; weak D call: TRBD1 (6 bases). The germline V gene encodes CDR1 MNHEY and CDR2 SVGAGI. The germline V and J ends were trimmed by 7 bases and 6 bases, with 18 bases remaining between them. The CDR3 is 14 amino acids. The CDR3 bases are TGTGCCAGCACCCCACAGGGTAGTATAGCTGAAGCTTTCTTT. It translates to CASTPQGSIAEAFF.

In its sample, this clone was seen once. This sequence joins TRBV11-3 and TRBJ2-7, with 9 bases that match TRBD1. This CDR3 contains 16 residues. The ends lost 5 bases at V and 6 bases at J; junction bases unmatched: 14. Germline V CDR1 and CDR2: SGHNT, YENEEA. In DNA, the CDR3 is TGTGCCAGCAGCCACCGGGACAGGGAGATTGAAGGCGAGCAGTACTTC. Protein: CASSHRDREIEGEQYF.